This T cell receptor (beta chain) derives from a study of cytomegalovirus exposure and HLA in healthy donors. TCRdb's table, derived via immunoSEQ multiplex PCR, lists solely in-frame clones and lacks some. The sample lists hundreds of thousands of clones; roughly 91% were seen once. Separation from the roughly 700-subject first cohort characterized the roughly 130-subject validation cohort, to which the donors belonged. This clone was picked up one time. Other nucleotide sequences in the sample specify the same CDR3. V was cut by 3 bases and J by 4 bases, with 3 bases left in between. The CDR3 consists of 12 residues. Germline CDR1 MNHEY, CDR2 SMNVEV (reference sequence).

The source material was PBMCs. This clonotype originated in a woman between 18 and 29 years old in good health and CMV-seropositive. The chain employs TRBV27 and TRBJ2-2; D is uncertain. CDR3 nucleotide sequence: TGTGCCAGCAGTTTCAGCACCGGGGAGCTGTTTTTT. Encoded protein: CASSFSTGELFF.